This T cell receptor (beta chain) was documented in a study of PD-1 blockade in classical Hodgkin lymphoma. Findings and caveats of the study: Initiation of nivolumab under 1 year after ASCT led to exclusion of patients.

Every patient was affected by relapse after autologous stem cell transplantation, while exposure to brentuximab vedotin was not uniform. The CDR3 contains 13 residues. The V gene's germline CDR1 is SNHLY and CDR2 FYNNEI. V lost 8 bases to trimming and J lost 4 bases; unmatched junction nucleotides: 5. This clone was detected once. Its cognate antigen is unknown. Produced via immunoSEQ multiplex PCR; TCRdb's table is partial and in-frame only. Of approximately 99,000 clones in the sample, about nine tenths are singletons; the top ten hold about 20%. The sequence derives from a human donor with classical Hodgkin lymphoma. The chain has TRBV2 and TRBJ2-3, with TRBD2 matching 8 bases. The input for sequencing was peripheral blood mononuclear cells (PBMCs), taken before the second cycle of nivolumab. CDR3 coding DNA: TGTGCCAGCGCGGGAGGAGAGGCAGATACGCAGTATTTT. As protein: CASAGGEADTQYF. The variable domain in full, with the rest retrieved from reference TRBV2 and TRBJ2-3, is EPEVTQTPSHQVTQMGQEVILRCVPISNHLYFYWYRQILGQKVEFLVSFYNNEISEKSEIFDDQFSVERPDGSNFTLKIRSTKLEDSAMYFCASAGGEADTQYFGPGTRLTVL.